The 16 T cell receptor beta chains presented below share a single source sample, sequenced in a study of shared clonotypes between healthy human individuals. Generated by immunoSEQ multiplex PCR, the TCRdb table keeps only in-frame clones and is missing some. The table shows about 2.4 million clones, with 90% to 95% occurring only once. Material: naive CD4+ T cells from PBMCs. Subset in this sample: CD45RA+ positively selected. These receptors all come from a man younger than 30 in good health. Some clones in this sample may be carry-over from other donors' samples.

V gene TRBV29-1 combines with J gene TRBJ2-7; tentative D call: TRBD1 (6 bases). The length of the CDR3 is 12 residues. Germline loops: CDR1 SQVTM, CDR2 ANQGSEA. V was cut by 4 bases and J by 5 bases, with 12 bases left in between. The CDR3 coding sequence is TGCAGCGTTGCGGCAGGGGCCCACGAGCAGTACTTC. Translating it yields CSVAAGAHEQYF.

V gene TRBV18 combines with J gene TRBJ1-6; D is ambiguous. The CDR3 contains 15 residues. Germline V gene lookup returns CDR1 KGHSH and CDR2 LQKENI. Trimming stripped 5 bases from V and 0 bases from J, with 8 bases between. The CDR3 bases are TGTGCCAGCTCAAGGGAAAGCTCCTATAATTCACCCCTCCACTTT. This sequence encodes CASSRESSYNSPLHF.

The chain employs TRBV7-6 and TRBJ2-7; D possibly corresponds to TRBD2 (6 bases). V lost 0 bases and J 1 base, leaving 16 bases between the germline ends. The CDR3 covers 17 residues. The germline V gene encodes CDR1 SGHVS and CDR2 FNYEAQ. For the CDR3, the DNA is TGTGCCAGCAGCTTAGCGCTTCGGGTGGCGGGATCCTACGAGCAGTACTTC. The encoded protein is CASSLALRVAGSYEQYF.

CDR3 sequence reads: CASSEDRDTTYRELFF. For the CDR3, the DNA is TGCGCCAGCAGCGAAGACCGGGACACCACATACCGGGAGCTGTTTTTT. V and J are TRBV5-1 and TRBJ2-2; tentative D call: TRBD1 (6 bases). Germline V CDR1 and CDR2: SGHRS, YFSETQ. The CDR3 is 16 residues long. V was shortened by 4 bases and J by 9 bases, with 22 bases between the two germline ends.

The chain links TRBV11-2 to TRBJ1-1; tentatively, D is TRBD1 (5 bases). The CDR3 loop spans 12 amino acids. Germline V gene data show CDR1 as SGHAT and CDR2 as FQNNGV. V dropped 6 bases and J dropped 6 bases, with 11 bases sitting between them. The CDR3 bases are TGTGCCAGCAGGTACAGGCCGCCTGAAGCTTTCTTT. This translates into CASRYRPPEAFF.

This chain connects TRBV5-4 to TRBJ2-5; 7 bases fit TRBD2. V lost 0 bases, J lost 4 bases, and 6 bases stayed unmatched. Germline V CDR1 and CDR2: SGHNT, YYREEE (reference sequence). The CDR3 extends over 15 amino acids. CDR3 nucleotide sequence: TGTGCCAGCAGCTTGGAGGGGACTATTGGAGAGACCCAGTACTTC. Translation: CASSLEGTIGETQYF.

Written as DNA, the CDR3 is TGTGCCATCAGGAGACAGGGGGGGCCCTACGAGCAGTACTTC. Translating it yields CAIRRQGGPYEQYF. The V gene is TRBV10-3, the J gene TRBJ2-7; TRBD1 aligns across 9 bases. The CDR3 is 14 amino acids. The V gene end was trimmed by 6 bases and the J gene end by 2 bases; junction bases not matched to a gene: 5. CDR1 and CDR2 from the germline V gene are ENHRY and SYGVKD.

This clone was detected a few times. The rearrangement joins TRBV7-2 to TRBJ1-5; D is undetermined. This CDR3 has 13 residues. Trimming took 4 bases from V and 5 from J, leaving 9 bases between them. The germline V gene encodes CDR1 SGHTA and CDR2 FQGNSA. For the CDR3, the DNA is TGTGCCAGCAGCTCATGGAGGGATCAGCCCCAGCATTTT. Translating it yields CASSSWRDQPQHF.

This chain links TRBV28 with TRBJ1-2; D call uncertain. Germline V lookup: CDR1 MDHEN, CDR2 SYDVKM. The CDR3 consists of 13 residues. V lost 2 bases and J 4 bases, leaving 8 bases between the germline ends. The CDR3 coding sequence is TGTGCCAGCAGTTTAATGGGTACCTATGGCTACACCTTC. As protein: CASSLMGTYGYTF.

This clone was detected only once. This chain links TRBV19 with TRBJ2-1; D is uncertain. The CDR3 is 17 amino acids. CDR1 LNHDA and CDR2 SQIVND come from the germline V gene (reference sequence). V was trimmed by 6 bases and J by 2 bases, leaving 20 bases between them. CDR3 DNA sequence: TGTGCCAGTAGCCCGCGACTCGATTCGATCACCTACAATGAGCAGTTCTTC. It specifies CASSPRLDSITYNEQFF.

The J gene is TRBJ2-3, the V gene TRBV7-8; 7 bases are a match to TRBD2. Germline trimming cut 0 bases from V and 6 bases from J; bases unmatched to any gene: 9. Germline V gives CDR1 SGHVS, CDR2 FQNEAQ. The CDR3 spans 16 residues. In DNA form, the CDR3 reads TGTGCCAGCAGCTTAGCCACTAGCGAACCCGGCGATACGCAGTATTTT. Translation gives CASSLATSEPGDTQYF.

The table lists this clone with a count of one. The rearrangement joins TRBV28 to TRBJ2-2, with no clear D. V lost 6 bases and J 2 bases, leaving 10 bases between the germline ends. CDR1 and CDR2 from the germline V gene are MDHEN and SYDVKM. The CDR3 is 14 residues long. The CDR3 spells CASRASANTGELFF. DNA of the CDR3: TGTGCCAGCAGGGCCAGCGCTAACACCGGGGAGCTGTTTTTT.

V gene TRBV7-7 combines with J gene TRBJ2-3; D gene uncertain. This CDR3 spans 13 amino acids. Germline values: CDR1 SSHAT, CDR2 FNYEAQ (reference sequence). Trimming shortened V by 5 bases and J by 2 bases, and 8 bases separated the two germline ends. CDR3: CASSPSPTDTQYF. For the CDR3, the DNA is TGTGCCAGCAGCCCCTCCCCCACAGATACGCAGTATTTT. The full variable domain, its missing parts supplied by reference TRBV7-7 and TRBJ2-3, is GAGVSQSPRYKVTKRGQDVTLRCDPISSHATLYWYQQALGQGPEFLTYFNYEAQPDKSGLPSDRFSAERPEGSISTLTIQRTEQRDSAMYRCASSPSPTDTQYFGPGTRLTVL.

J is TRBJ2-7 and V is TRBV2, with a weak D call TRBD1 (6 bases). The V and J ends lost 6 bases and 5 bases respectively, with 17 bases between them. Germline CDR1 reads SNHLY; CDR2 reads FYNNEI. The CDR3 contains 14 residues. The CDR3 spells CASRRELGGHEQYF. DNA of the CDR3: TGTGCCAGCAGACGAGAACTAGGGGGTCACGAGCAGTACTTC.

This sequence joins TRBV5-1 and TRBJ2-7; TRBD1 matches 8 bases. The V gene's germline CDR1 is SGHRS and CDR2 YFSETQ. The J segment lost 2 bases and the V segment lost 1 base, leaving 11 bases of the junction unmatched. The CDR3 loop spans 17 amino acids. CDR3 residues: CASSLQIPRTGTYEQYF. CDR3 coding DNA: TGCGCCAGCAGCTTGCAGATTCCTCGGACAGGGACCTACGAGCAGTACTTC.

This chain links TRBV7-2 with TRBJ2-1; no clear D. With 5 bases removed from V and 7 bases from J, the gap between germline ends came to 15 bases. CDR1 and CDR2 from the germline V gene are SGHTA and FQGNSA. The CDR3 is 14 residues long. The CDR3, as DNA: TGTGCCAGCAGCATCCGAGGAGCGCGGAATGAGCAGTTCTTC. It encodes CASSIRGARNEQFF.